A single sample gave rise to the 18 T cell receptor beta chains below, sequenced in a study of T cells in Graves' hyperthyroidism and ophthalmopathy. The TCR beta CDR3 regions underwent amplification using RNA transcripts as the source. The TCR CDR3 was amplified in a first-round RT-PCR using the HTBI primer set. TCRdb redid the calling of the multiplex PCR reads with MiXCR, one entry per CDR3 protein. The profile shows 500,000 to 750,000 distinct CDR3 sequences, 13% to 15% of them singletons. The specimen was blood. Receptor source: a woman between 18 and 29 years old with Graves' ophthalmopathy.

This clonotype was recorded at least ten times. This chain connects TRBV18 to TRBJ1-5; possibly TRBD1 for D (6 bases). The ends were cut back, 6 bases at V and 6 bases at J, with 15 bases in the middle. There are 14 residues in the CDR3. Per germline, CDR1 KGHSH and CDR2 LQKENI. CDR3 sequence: CASSPGQFGQPQHF. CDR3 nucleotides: TGTGCCAGCTCTCCCGGACAGTTTGGTCAGCCCCAGCATTTT.

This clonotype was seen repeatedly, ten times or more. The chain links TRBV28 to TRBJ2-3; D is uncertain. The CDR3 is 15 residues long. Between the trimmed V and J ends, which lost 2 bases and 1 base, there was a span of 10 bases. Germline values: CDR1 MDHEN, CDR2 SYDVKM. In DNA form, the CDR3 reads TGTGCCAGCAGTTTAGGAGCCGCCGGCACAGATACGCAGTATTTT. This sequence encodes CASSLGAAGTDTQYF.

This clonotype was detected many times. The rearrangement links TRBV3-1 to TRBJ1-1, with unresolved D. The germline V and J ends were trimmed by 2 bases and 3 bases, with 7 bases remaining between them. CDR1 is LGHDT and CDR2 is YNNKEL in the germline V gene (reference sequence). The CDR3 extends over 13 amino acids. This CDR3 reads CASSQTRDTEAFF. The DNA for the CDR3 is TGTGCCAGCAGCCAAACTCGGGACACTGAAGCTTTCTTT.

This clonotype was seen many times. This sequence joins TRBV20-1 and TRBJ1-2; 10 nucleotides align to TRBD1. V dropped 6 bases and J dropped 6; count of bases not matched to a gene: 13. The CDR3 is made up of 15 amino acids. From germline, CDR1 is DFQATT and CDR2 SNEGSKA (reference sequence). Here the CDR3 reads CSALLDRGHIDGYTF. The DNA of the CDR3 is TGCAGTGCCTTACTAGACAGGGGGCATATTGATGGCTACACCTTC.

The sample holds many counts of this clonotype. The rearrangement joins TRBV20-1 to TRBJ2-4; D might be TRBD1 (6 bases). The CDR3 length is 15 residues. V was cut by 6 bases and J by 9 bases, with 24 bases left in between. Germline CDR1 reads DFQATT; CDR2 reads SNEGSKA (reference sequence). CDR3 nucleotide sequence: TGCAGTGCACCAAACCGCTACAGGGATGAAGGCATTCAGTACTTC. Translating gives CSAPNRYRDEGIQYF.

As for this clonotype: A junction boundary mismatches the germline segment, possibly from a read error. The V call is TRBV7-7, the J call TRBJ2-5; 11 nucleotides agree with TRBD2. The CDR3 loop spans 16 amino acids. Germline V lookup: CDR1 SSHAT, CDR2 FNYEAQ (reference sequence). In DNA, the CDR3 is TGTGCTAGCAGCTTGGGACTAGCGGCGACAGAAGAGACCCAGTACTTC. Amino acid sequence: CASSLGLAATEETQYF.

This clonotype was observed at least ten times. CDR3 sequence reads: CASSAQGTENEKLFF. For the CDR3, the DNA is TGTGCCAGCAGCGCCCAGGGGACAGAAAATGAAAAACTGTTTTTT. V gene TRBV9 combines with J gene TRBJ1-4, with 7 positions matching TRBD1. This CDR3 has 15 amino acids. Looked up from germline, CDR1 is SGDLS and CDR2 is YYNGEE. Losses at the gene ends were 3 bases for V and 5 bases for J; bases not matched to a gene: 7.

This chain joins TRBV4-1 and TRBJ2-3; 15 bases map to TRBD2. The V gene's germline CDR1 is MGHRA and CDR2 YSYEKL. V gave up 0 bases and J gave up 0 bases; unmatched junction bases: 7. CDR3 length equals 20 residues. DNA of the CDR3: TGCGCCAGCAGCCAAGATCTAGGACTAGCGGGAGGGATGAGCACAGATACGCAGTATTTT. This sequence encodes CASSQDLGLAGGMSTDTQYF.

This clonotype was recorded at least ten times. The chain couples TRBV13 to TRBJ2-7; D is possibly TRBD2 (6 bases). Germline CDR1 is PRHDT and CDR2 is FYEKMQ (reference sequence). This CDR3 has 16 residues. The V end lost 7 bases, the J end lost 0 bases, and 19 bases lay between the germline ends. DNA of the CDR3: TGTGCCAGCACAAAGAATTTAGCGGCCTCCTCCTACGAGCAGTACTTC. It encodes CASTKNLAASSYEQYF. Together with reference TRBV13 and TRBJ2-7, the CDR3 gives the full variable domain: AAGVIQSPRHLIKEKRETATLKCYPIPRHDTVYWYQQGPGQDPQFLISFYEKMQSDKGSIPDRFSAQQFSDYHSELNMSSLELGDSALYFCASTKNLAASSYEQYFGPGTRLTVT.

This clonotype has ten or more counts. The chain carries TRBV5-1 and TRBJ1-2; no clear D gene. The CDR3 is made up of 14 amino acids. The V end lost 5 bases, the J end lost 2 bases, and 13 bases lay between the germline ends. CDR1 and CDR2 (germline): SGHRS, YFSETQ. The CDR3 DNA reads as TGCGCCAGCAGAGACCCCAGGATCAACTATGGCTACACCTTC. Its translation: CASRDPRINYGYTF. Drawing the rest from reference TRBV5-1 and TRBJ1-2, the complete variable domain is KAGVTQTPRYLIKTRGQQVTLSCSPISGHRSVSWYQQTPGQGLQFLFEYFSETQRNKGNFPGRFSGRQFSNSRSEMNVSTLELGDSALYLCASRDPRINYGYTFGSGTRLTVV.

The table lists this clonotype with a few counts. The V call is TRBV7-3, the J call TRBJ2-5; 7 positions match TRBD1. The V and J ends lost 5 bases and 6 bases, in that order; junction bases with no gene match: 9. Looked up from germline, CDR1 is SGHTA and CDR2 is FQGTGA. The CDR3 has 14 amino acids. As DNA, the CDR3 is TGTGCCAGCAGCCCCCCCGATAGGGGGCAGACCCAGTACTTC. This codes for CASSPPDRGQTQYF.

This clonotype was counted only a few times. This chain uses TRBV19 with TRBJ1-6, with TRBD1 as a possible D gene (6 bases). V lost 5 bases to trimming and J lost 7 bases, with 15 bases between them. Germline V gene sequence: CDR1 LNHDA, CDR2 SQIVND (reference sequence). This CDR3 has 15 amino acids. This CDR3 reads CASSPRRTANSPLHF. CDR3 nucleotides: TGTGCCAGTAGTCCCCGGAGGACAGCCAATTCACCCCTCCACTTT.

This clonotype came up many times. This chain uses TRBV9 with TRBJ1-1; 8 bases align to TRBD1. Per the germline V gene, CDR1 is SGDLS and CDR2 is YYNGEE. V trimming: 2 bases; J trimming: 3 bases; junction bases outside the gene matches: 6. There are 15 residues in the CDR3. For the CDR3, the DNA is TGTGCCAGCAGCGTTGCGACAGGGGATGACACTGAAGCTTTCTTT. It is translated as CASSVATGDDTEAFF.

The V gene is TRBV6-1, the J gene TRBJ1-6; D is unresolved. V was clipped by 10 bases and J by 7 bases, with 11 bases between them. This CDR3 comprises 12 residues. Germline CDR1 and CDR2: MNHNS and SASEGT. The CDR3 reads CAMRKGNSPLHF. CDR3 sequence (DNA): TGTGCCATGAGGAAGGGCAATTCACCCCTCCACTTT.

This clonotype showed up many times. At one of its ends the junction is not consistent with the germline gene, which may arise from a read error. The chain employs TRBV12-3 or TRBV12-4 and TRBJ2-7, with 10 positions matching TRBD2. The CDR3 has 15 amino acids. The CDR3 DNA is TGTGCCAGCAGCTTAGCGGGAGGCCCCACCTACGAGCAGTACTTC. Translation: CASSLAGGPTYEQYF.

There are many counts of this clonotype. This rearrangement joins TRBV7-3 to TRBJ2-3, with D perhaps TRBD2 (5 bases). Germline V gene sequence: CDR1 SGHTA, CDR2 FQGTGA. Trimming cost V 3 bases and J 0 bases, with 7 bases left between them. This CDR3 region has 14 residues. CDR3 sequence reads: CASSFRESTDTQYF. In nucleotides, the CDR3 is TGTGCCAGCAGCTTTAGGGAGAGCACAGATACGCAGTATTTT.

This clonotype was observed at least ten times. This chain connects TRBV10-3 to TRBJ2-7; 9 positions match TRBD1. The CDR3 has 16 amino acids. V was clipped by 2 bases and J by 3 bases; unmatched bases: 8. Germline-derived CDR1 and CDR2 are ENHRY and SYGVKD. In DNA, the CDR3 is TGTGCCATCAGTGAGCCTGACAGGGGGGACGGCTACGAGCAGTACTTC. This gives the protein CAISEPDRGDGYEQYF.

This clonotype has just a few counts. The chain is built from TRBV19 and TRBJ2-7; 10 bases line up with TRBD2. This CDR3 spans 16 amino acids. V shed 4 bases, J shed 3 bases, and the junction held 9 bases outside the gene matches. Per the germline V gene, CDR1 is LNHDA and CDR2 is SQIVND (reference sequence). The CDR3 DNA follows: TGTGCCAGTAGTACCTCCTTAGCGGGAGGATACTACGAGCAGTACTTC. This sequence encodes CASSTSLAGGYYEQYF.